A selection of T cell receptor beta chains follows, all from one sample in a study of cytomegalovirus exposure and HLA in healthy donors. Generated by immunoSEQ multiplex PCR, the TCRdb table keeps only in-frame clones and is missing some. The sample has fewer than 400,000 clones, about nine tenths seen once. Sequenced: PBMCs. The receptor set was obtained from a woman aged 18-30 years in good health and CMV-seronegative. CDR3s include the opening cysteine and the closing phenylalanine or tryptophan. Fields, in order: D gene, J gene, V gene, clone size, CDR3 protein, CDR3 DNA. D genes are given only for firm matches. For some rows the clone size is stated as once, few or many, or as a class when expanded; others skip it.

>NA|TRBJ1-2|TRBV6-5|few
CASRLGGARYTF
TGTGCCAGCAGGCTAGGGGGGGCTCGCTACACCTTC
>TRBD2|TRBJ2-7|TRBV7-9|NA
CASSLAGGSPSYEQYF
TGTGCCAGCAGCTTAGCCGGCGGGAGCCCCTCCTACGAGCAGTACTTC
>TRBD2|TRBJ2-1|TRBV5-1|NA
CASSLVPGGTGNEQFF
TGCGCCAGCAGCTTGGTCCCGGGAGGGACCGGCAATGAGCAGTTCTTC
>TRBD1|TRBJ1-4|TRBV19|NA
CASRQGYLNEKLFF
TGTGCCAGCAGACAGGGGTACCTCAACGAAAAACTGTTTTTT
>NA|TRBJ1-2|TRBV7-9|NA
CASSLTPFYGYTF
TGTGCCAGCAGCTTGACACCGTTCTATGGCTACACCTTC
>NA|TRBJ2-2|TRBV30|NA
CAWSVGAFGELFF
TGTGCCTGGAGTGTAGGGGCTTTCGGGGAGCTGTTTTTT
>TRBD2|TRBJ2-7|TRBV27|NA
CASSLSGGLAAHYEQYF
TGTGCCAGCAGTTTATCGGGGGGACTAGCGGCACACTACGAGCAGTACTTC
>NA|TRBJ1-3|TRBV7-2|NA
CASSRGQSTIYF
TGTGCCAGCAGCCGAGGACAAAGCACCATATATTTT
>TRBD1|TRBJ2-5|TRBV29-1|once
CSVERDRGPTAQYF
TGCAGCGTTGAGCGGGACAGGGGTCCGACGGCCCAGTACTTC
>TRBD1|TRBJ1-5|TRBV27|NA
CASSKEGASNQPQHF
TGTGCCAGCAGTAAAGAGGGGGCTAGCAATCAGCCCCAGCATTTT
>NA|TRBJ2-3|TRBV4-1|NA
CASSPGVALITDTQYF
TGCGCCAGCAGCCCGGGGGTAGCGTTGATCACAGATACGCAGTATTTT
>NA|TRBJ1-4|TRBV6-1|NA
CASRWTPNEKLFF
TGTGCCAGCAGATGGACACCTAATGAAAAACTGTTTTTT
>NA|TRBJ1-2|TRBV2|NA
CASKAGDNYGYTF
TGTGCCAGCAAGGCAGGGGATAACTATGGCTACACCTTC
>TRBD1|TRBJ1-3|TRBV19|NA
CASSARDRLFWDF
TGTGCCAGTAGTGCCCGGGACAGGCTTTTTTGGGATTTT
>NA|TRBJ1-1|TRBV12-5|NA
CASGLVNGNTEAFF
TGTGCTAGTGGTTTGGTAAACGGGAACACTGAAGCTTTCTTT
>NA|TRBJ2-7|TRBV27|NA
CASSPDSSSYEQYF
TGTGCCAGCAGTCCGGACAGCAGCTCCTACGAGCAGTACTTC
>NA|TRBJ1-3|TRBV19|NA
CASTTTGLISGNTIYF
TGTGCCAGTACCACGACAGGACTTATCTCTGGAAACACCATATATTTT
>NA|TRBJ2-7|TRBV28|NA
CASSPDGTPLYEQYF
TGTGCCAGCAGTCCAGACGGGACACCCCTCTACGAGCAGTACTTC
>TRBD1|TRBJ1-2|TRBV19|NA
CASTPTGSGYGYTF
TGTGCCAGTACCCCGACAGGGTCCGGCTATGGCTACACCTTC
>NA|TRBJ1-5|TRBV1|NA
CTSSRGGRTPDVQPQHF
TGCACCAGCAGCCGAGGGGGCAGAACTCCTGACGTTCAGCCCCAGCATTTT
>NA|TRBJ2-2|TRBV5-1|NA
CASSSRTPNTGELFF
TGCGCCAGCAGCTCCAGGACACCTAACACCGGGGAGCTGTTTTTT
>NA|TRBJ1-3|TRBV6-6|NA
CASQGNTIYF
TGTGCCAGTCAAGGAAACACCATATATTTT
>NA|TRBJ2-7|TRBV2|NA
CASSEQGGEQYF
TGTGCCAGCAGTGAACAGGGCGGCGAGCAGTACTTC
>NA|TRBJ1-3|TRBV2|once
CASSEAGGKTGNTIYF
TGTGCCAGCAGTGAAGCCGGAGGGAAGACTGGAAACACCATATATTTT
>NA|TRBJ1-2|TRBV4-1|NA
CASSRGQGGYGYTF
TGCGCCAGCAGCCGGGGGCAGGGAGGGTATGGCTACACCTTC
>NA|TRBJ2-7|TRBV7-2|NA
CASSLQGRDYEQYF
TGTGCCAGCAGCTTACAGGGGCGCGACTACGAGCAGTACTTC
>NA|TRBJ2-3|TRBV10-3|once
CAIQDSASTDTQYF
TGTGCCATCCAGGACAGCGCTAGCACAGATACGCAGTATTTT
>TRBD2|TRBJ2-7|TRBV28|few
CASIGSGRSYEQYF
TGTGCCAGCATAGGTAGCGGGAGGTCGTACGAGCAGTACTTC
>NA|TRBJ2-7|TRBV4-2|NA
CASSQYWRLYEQYF
TGTGCCAGCAGCCAATATTGGCGACTCTACGAGCAGTACTTC
>NA|TRBJ2-7|TRBV6-5|NA
CASSYKSGYEQYF
TGTGCCAGCAGTTACAAGTCCGGGTACGAGCAGTACTTC
>NA|TRBJ1-5|TRBV4-2|NA
CASSQDRGNQPQHF
TGTGCCAGCAGCCAAGATAGGGGAAATCAGCCCCAGCATTTT
>NA|TRBJ2-7|TRBV11-1|once
CASSPRRGSYEQYF
TGTGCCAGCAGCCCCAGGAGGGGCTCCTACGAGCAGTACTTC
>TRBD2|TRBJ2-1|TRBV28|NA
CASSPTNLAGDRHEQFF
TGTGCCAGCAGTCCCACTAATCTAGCGGGAGATCGTCATGAGCAGTTCTTC
>NA|TRBJ1-1|TRBV6-5|NA
CASSYRPEDTEAFF
TGTGCCAGCAGTTACCGTCCAGAGGACACTGAAGCTTTCTTT
>NA|TRBJ1-2|TRBV7-2|once
CASSLPTALYGYTF
TGTGCCAGCAGCTTACCGACAGCGCTCTATGGCTACACCTTC
>TRBD2|TRBJ2-3|TRBV4-1|NA
CASSQDLSGRAKNTQYF
TGCGCCAGCAGCCAAGATCTCAGCGGGAGGGCCAAAAATACGCAGTATTTT